The rows below give T cell receptor beta chains drawn from one sample of a study of blood T cells in healthy people across ages. TCRdb fed the 5' RACE reads into MiXCR, producing one record per CDR3 protein. Among 650,000 to 900,000 distinct CDR3 sequences listed, around 62% were seen once. Sample: blood. The receptors stem from a man aged 25 to 40 in good health. Each CDR3 is given with its conserved first and last residue. The order of the fields is V gene, clone size, D gene, J gene, CDR3 protein, CDR3 DNA. The D gene is left open where the match is weak. Not every row has a clone size; where given, it reads once, few, many or a size class.

>TRBV7-3|.|TRBD1|TRBJ2-5
CASSSTQGAGYQETQYF
TGTGCCAGCAGCTCCACACAGGGGGCCGGGTACCAAGAGACCCAGTACTTC
>TRBV7-9|once|TRBD2|TRBJ2-5
CASSLYGGAQETQYF
TGTGCCAGCAGCTTATACGGGGGGGCCCAGGAGACCCAGTACTTC
>TRBV27|.|.|TRBJ2-5
CASSRRGSAQYF
TGTGCCAGCAGTCGTAGGGGTAGCGCCCAGTACTTC
>TRBV2|.|TRBD2|TRBJ2-5
CASSATSGGPATQYF
TGTGCCAGCAGTGCGACTAGCGGGGGCCCCGCGACCCAGTACTTC
>TRBV4-3|few|.|TRBJ1-5
CASSQVYTDNSNQPQHF
TGCGCCAGCAGCCAAGTGTATACGGACAATAGCAATCAGCCCCAGCATTTT
>TRBV2|.|.|TRBJ2-1
CASITIPGTTGRPDEQFF
TGTGCCAGCATCACCATACCAGGGACCACGGGTCGCCCCGATGAGCAGTTCTTC
>TRBV6-2/TRBV6-3|.|TRBD2|TRBJ2-7
CASSYEAGVSYEQYF
TGTGCCAGCAGTTACGAGGCGGGGGTCTCCTACGAGCAGTACTTC
>TRBV5-1|.|TRBD1|TRBJ2-3
CASSLADRADTQYF
TGCGCCAGCAGCTTGGCCGACAGGGCAGATACGCAGTATTTT
>TRBV20-1|few|.|TRBJ1-3
CSAYPFSALSGNTIYF
TGCAGTGCTTACCCTTTTTCAGCTCTCTCTGGAAACACCATATATTTT
>TRBV7-2|.|TRBD1|TRBJ1-2
CASSLAHSAFRTGNYGYTF
TGTGCCAGCAGCTTAGCCCATTCAGCCTTCAGGACAGGAAACTATGGCTACACCTTC
>TRBV7-9|.|.|TRBJ2-1
CASSLVLFNEQFF
TGTGCCAGCAGCTTGGTTCTTTTCAATGAGCAGTTCTTC
>TRBV12-3/TRBV12-4|.|.|TRBJ2-1
CASSFGETIYNEQFF
TGTGCCAGCAGTTTCGGGGAGACAATTTACAATGAGCAGTTCTTC
>TRBV7-9|few|.|TRBJ2-7
CASSLGLGGTAGEQYF
TGTGCCAGCAGCTTGGGTCTAGGGGGCACAGCGGGCGAGCAGTACTTC
>TRBV9|few|.|TRBJ2-4
CASSVEGGMQYF
TGTGCCAGCAGCGTAGAGGGGGGAATGCAGTACTTC
>TRBV5-6|few|TRBD1|TRBJ2-5
CASSLGTGTNEQYF
TGTGCCAGCAGCTTGGGGACAGGCACCAATGAGCAGTACTTC
>TRBV6-5|.|TRBD2|TRBJ2-5
CASKLAGEIQETQYF
TGTGCCAGCAAACTAGCGGGGGAAATACAAGAGACCCAGTACTTC
>TRBV19|.|TRBD1|TRBJ1-5
CASSPIPPTGISNQPQHF
TGTGCCAGTAGTCCGATCCCCCCGACAGGGATAAGCAATCAGCCCCAGCATTTT
>TRBV4-3|.|.|TRBJ2-7
CASSQDHRVHEQYF
TGCGCCAGCAGCCAAGATCACAGGGTCCACGAGCAGTACTTC
>TRBV5-6|few|.|TRBJ2-1
CASSLDRGPVGEQFF
TGTGCCAGCAGCTTGGATCGGGGGCCGGTTGGTGAGCAGTTCTTC
>TRBV6-2/TRBV6-3|.|TRBD2|TRBJ2-1
CASSPGGAYEQFF
TGTGCCAGCAGCCCCGGGGGGGCATATGAGCAGTTCTTC
>TRBV4-1|.|.|TRBJ1-2
CASSQDRRYYGYTF
TGCGCCAGCAGCCAAGACAGGCGGTACTATGGCTACACCTTC
>TRBV5-1|.|.|TRBJ2-7
CASSFQVTYEQYF
TGCGCCAGCAGCTTTCAGGTTACCTACGAGCAGTACTTC
>TRBV27|.|.|TRBJ2-4
CASRVSLGAGDIQYF
TGTGCCAGCAGAGTCTCCTTGGGGGCCGGAGACATTCAGTACTTC
>TRBV6-4|.|TRBD1|TRBJ2-6
CASSAGTGSGANVLTF
TGTGCCAGCAGTGCCGGGACAGGGAGTGGGGCCAACGTCCTGACTTTC
>TRBV3-1|once|TRBD2|TRBJ2-3
CASSQRSLAGITDTQYF
TGTGCCAGCAGCCAAAGAAGTCTAGCGGGAATCACAGATACGCAGTATTTT
>TRBV4-3|few|.|TRBJ1-2
CASSQDQGSLGGYTF
TGCGCCAGCAGCCAAGATCAGGGGAGCTTAGGTGGCTACACCTTC
>TRBV7-2|.|.|TRBJ1-5
CASTTQHF
TGTGCCAGCACGACACAGCATTTT
>TRBV12-3/TRBV12-4|.|.|TRBJ2-3
CASSFSSGATDTQYF
TGTGCCAGCAGTTTTAGCAGTGGGGCCACAGATACGCAGTATTTT
>TRBV20-1|.|.|TRBJ1-5
CSAQGGAPIPQHF
TGCAGTGCCCAAGGGGGGGCCCCTATCCCCCAGCATTTT
>TRBV4-2|few|.|TRBJ1-1
CASSQDGHKNTEAFF
TGTGCCAGCAGCCAAGATGGTCATAAGAACACTGAAGCTTTCTTT
>TRBV5-1|.|.|TRBJ2-3
CASSICEVTDTQYF
TGCGCCAGCAGTATATGCGAAGTCACAGATACGCAGTATTTT
>TRBV29-1|few|.|TRBJ2-3
CSVEMGGLQYF
TGCAGCGTTGAAATGGGGGGTTTGCAGTATTTT
>TRBV16|.|.|TRBJ2-5
CASSRFGGETQYF
TGTGCCAGCAGCCGTTTTGGAGGCGAGACCCAGTACTTC
>TRBV27|.|TRBD1|TRBJ2-1
CASSSPGQGASYNEQFF
TGTGCCAGCAGTTCCCCAGGACAGGGTGCCTCCTACAATGAGCAGTTCTTC
>TRBV9|.|.|TRBJ2-5
CASSVGRTDNQETQYF
TGTGCCAGCAGCGTAGGTCGGACAGATAACCAAGAGACCCAGTACTTC
>TRBV20-1|.|TRBD2|TRBJ2-3
CSAMTSGYTDTQYF
TGCAGTGCCATGACTAGCGGATACACAGATACGCAGTATTTT
>TRBV5-1|.|.|TRBJ2-3
CASTSEPGTDTQYF
TGCGCCAGCACTAGCGAACCGGGCACAGATACGCAGTATTTT
>TRBV20-1|.|TRBD1|TRBJ2-1
CSAPTGGKEQFF
TGCAGTGCGCCGACAGGGGGAAAAGAGCAGTTCTTC
>TRBV7-9|.|.|TRBJ2-1
CASSLIAGSSYNEQFF
TGTGCCAGCAGCTTAATTGCGGGGAGCTCCTACAATGAGCAGTTCTTC
>TRBV6-6|once|.|TRBJ2-6
CASREGSSRANVLTF
TGTGCCAGCAGGGAGGGCAGCTCTAGGGCCAACGTCCTGACTTTC
>TRBV4-3|.|TRBD1|TRBJ2-5
CASSQGWGTGGETQYF
TGCGCCAGCAGCCAAGGTTGGGGGACAGGCGGGGAGACCCAGTACTTC
>TRBV2|.|TRBD1|TRBJ1-5
CASRGTVSNQPQHF
TGTGCCAGCAGGGGGACAGTTAGCAATCAGCCCCAGCATTTT
>TRBV20-1|few|TRBD1|TRBJ2-7
CSAQGDRVAYEQYF
TGCAGTGCCCAAGGGGACAGGGTGGCCTACGAGCAGTACTTC
>TRBV10-3|.|.|TRBJ2-1
CATGGTGSSYNEQFF
TGTGCCACCGGGGGTACGGGCAGCTCCTACAATGAGCAGTTCTTC
>TRBV30|few|.|TRBJ2-6
CAWSPGTSGANVLTF
TGTGCCTGGAGTCCCGGGACTTCTGGGGCCAACGTCCTGACTTTC
>TRBV7-3|.|TRBD1|TRBJ2-7
CASSVGTGGWYEQYF
TGTGCCAGCAGCGTAGGGACAGGGGGCTGGTACGAGCAGTACTTC
>TRBV7-3|.|TRBD1|TRBJ2-1
CASSPLGTGNAHEQFF
TGTGCCAGCAGTCCTCTTGGGACAGGGAATGCACATGAGCAGTTCTTC
>TRBV27|few|.|TRBJ1-6
CASSLTGSSPLHF
TGTGCCAGCAGTTTAACAGGCTCTTCACCCCTCCACTTT
>TRBV6-6|.|.|TRBJ2-5
CASSPDRVQQETQYF
TGTGCCAGCAGTCCCGACAGAGTGCAGCAAGAGACCCAGTACTTC
>TRBV7-9|.|.|TRBJ1-4
CASRLGNGKLFF
TGTGCCAGCAGGCTCGGGAACGGAAAACTGTTTTTT
>TRBV4-3|.|.|TRBJ1-4
CASSQGRIEKLFF
TGCGCCAGCAGCCAAGGACGGATTGAAAAACTGTTTTTT
>TRBV7-2|.|.|TRBJ2-1
CASSLGFNEQFF
TGTGCCAGCAGCTTGGGGTTCAATGAGCAGTTCTTC
>TRBV28|.|.|TRBJ2-2
CASSLGSTLMTGELFF
TGTGCCAGCAGTCTCGGATCAACCCTTATGACCGGGGAGCTGTTTTTT
>TRBV20-1|.|.|TRBJ2-1
CSARSIEAGIEQFF
TGCAGTGCTAGATCTATAGAAGCCGGGATTGAGCAGTTCTTC
>TRBV7-3|few|TRBD2|TRBJ2-5
CASRDSGLAGETQYF
TGTGCCAGCAGGGATTCGGGACTAGCAGGGGAGACCCAGTACTTC
>TRBV20-1|.|.|TRBJ2-1
CSADDSGTGTYNEQFF
TGCAGTGCTGATGACTCCGGGACTGGGACCTACAATGAGCAGTTCTTC
>TRBV6-2/TRBV6-3|few|.|TRBJ2-3
CASSYTADTQYF
TGTGCCAGCAGTTACACCGCCGATACGCAGTATTTT
>TRBV6-5|few|.|TRBJ2-7
CASRETGIYEQYF
TGTGCCAGCAGGGAGACAGGAATCTACGAGCAGTACTTC
>TRBV12-3/TRBV12-4|.|TRBD1|TRBJ1-6
CASRGDRQSSYNSPLHF
TGTGCCAGCAGAGGGGACAGGCAAAGCTCCTATAATTCACCCCTCCACTTT